This T cell receptor beta chain was sequenced during a study of OX40 agonist ivuxolimab in advanced cancers. Looking at the study overall: Patients were treated with intravenous ivuxolimab, dosed at 0.01 to 10 mg/kg and infused every 2 weeks.

About this clone itself: Its antigen is unknown.

Study-level points and caveats: Partial responders at 0.1-3.0 mg/kg had among the lowest clonal expansion.

Method: immunoSEQ multiplex PCR; TCRdb's copy keeps in-frame clones and lacks some. Of tens of thousands of clones listed, about 90% were seen once; the top ten hold around 20%. The V gene end was trimmed by 5 bases and the J gene end by 3 bases; junction bases not matched to a gene: 5. Germline values: CDR1 MGHRA, CDR2 YSYEKL. The CDR3 is made up of 16 amino acids. Blood specimens came from baseline, cycle 4 day 1, and cycle 7 day 1. The specimen was CD4+ or CD8+ T cells sorted from blood, collected in a trial of the OX40 agonist ivuxolimab. The clonotype originates from an adult with an advanced solid tumor such as melanoma, head and neck, liver or kidney cancer. The rearrangement uses TRBV4-1 and TRBJ2-2; 11 bases match TRBD1. CDR3 in DNA: TGCGCCAGCAGCGAGGGACAGGGGGTCTACACCGGGGAGCTGTTTTTT. Residues: CASSEGQGVYTGELFF.